The TCR beta chain under discussion was sequenced for a study of vaccination and CD4 T cells after COVID-19. Study-level information: The authors used overlapping spike peptides from SARS-CoV-2, HCoV-NL63, HCoV-OC43 and HCoV-229E to stimulate cells.

Treatment given: approximately nine-day PBMC culture with coronavirus spike peptide pools or control peptides (ViraFEST assay). TCRs were sequenced by ViraFEST after antigen-specific T cells had been expanded with peptide pools. PBMCs, plated at roughly 2 million per well, were grown in the presence of roughly 10 IU/ml IL-2 and 10 ug/ml peptide pools. With the Oncomine TCR Beta short-read assay, DNA from cultured CD4+ T cells was sequenced. MiXCR, run by TCRdb on the PCR reads, gives a single entry per CDR3 protein. The sample lists about 20,000 distinct CDR3 sequences, 67% occurring once. Germline V lookup: CDR1 SEHNR, CDR2 FQNEAQ (reference sequence). The germline V and J ends were trimmed by 1 base and 1 base, with 10 bases remaining between them. The CDR3 spans 15 residues. On this clonotype itself: Antigen unknown.

J is TRBJ1-2 and V is TRBV7-9; TRBD1 is a possible D gene (6 bases). The specimen was CD4+ T cells from blood, cultured in vitro. This sequence originates from a human donor who had recovered from COVID-19. The CDR3 sequence is CASSLGQGYNYGYTF. In DNA, the CDR3 is TGTGCCAGCAGCTTAGGGCAGGGGTATAACTATGGCTACACCTTC.